Sequencing of this TCR beta chain was carried out in a study of blood T cell repertoires in COVID-19. Under the authors' procedure: Amplification of reference gene primers was used by the study to estimate nucleated cell counts. Data came from immunoSEQ multiplex PCR; TCRdb stores just in-frame clones and leaves some out. That table supplies the V and J calls and clone size; D and trimming were determined from the DNA. The sample has a few hundred thousand clones; 70% to 90% are singletons. Germline V CDR1 and CDR2: SGHTA, FQGNSA. There are 14 residues in the CDR3. Trimming cost V 4 bases and J 9 bases, with 16 bases left between them.

Sequencing was done on a sample of peripheral blood. This receptor was taken from a woman under 40 with active or convalescent COVID-19. J is TRBJ2-1 and V is TRBV7-2, with a tentative D call TRBD2 (7 bases). The CDR3, as DNA: TGTGCCAGCAGCTCCCCGGGGGGCGGGTTTGAGCAGTTCTTC. Translation: CASSSPGGGFEQFF.